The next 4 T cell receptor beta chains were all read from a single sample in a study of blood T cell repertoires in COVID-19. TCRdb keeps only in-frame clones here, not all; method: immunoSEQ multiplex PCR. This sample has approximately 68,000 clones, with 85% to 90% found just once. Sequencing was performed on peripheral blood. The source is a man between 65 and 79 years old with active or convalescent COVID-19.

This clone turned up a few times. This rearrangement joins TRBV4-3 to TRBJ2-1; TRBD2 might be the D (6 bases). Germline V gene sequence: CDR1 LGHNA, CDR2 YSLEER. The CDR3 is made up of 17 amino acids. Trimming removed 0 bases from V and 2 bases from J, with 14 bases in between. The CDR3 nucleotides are TGCGCCAGCAGCCAAGATTATTTTAGCGGAGCCTACAATGAGCAGTTCTTC. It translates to CASSQDYFSGAYNEQFF.

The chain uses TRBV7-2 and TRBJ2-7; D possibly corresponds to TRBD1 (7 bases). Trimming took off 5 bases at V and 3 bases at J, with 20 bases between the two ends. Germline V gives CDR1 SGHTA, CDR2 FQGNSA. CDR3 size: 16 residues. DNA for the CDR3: TGTGCCAGCAGCAAAGTAGGCTCCCAGGGGGGCTACGAGCAGTACTTC. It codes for CASSKVGSQGGYEQYF.

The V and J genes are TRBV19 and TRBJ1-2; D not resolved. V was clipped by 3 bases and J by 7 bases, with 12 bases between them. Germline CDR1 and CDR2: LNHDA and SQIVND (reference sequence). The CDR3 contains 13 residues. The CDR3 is CASSMQDGSGYTF. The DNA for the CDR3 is TGTGCCAGTAGTATGCAGGATGGGAGTGGCTACACCTTC.

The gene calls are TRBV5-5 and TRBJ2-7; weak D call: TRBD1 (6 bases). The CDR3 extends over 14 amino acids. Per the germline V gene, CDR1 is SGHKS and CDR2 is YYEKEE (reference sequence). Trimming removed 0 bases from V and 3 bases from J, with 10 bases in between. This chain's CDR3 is CASSLDRDLYEQYF. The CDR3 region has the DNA TGTGCCAGCAGCTTGGACAGGGACCTCTACGAGCAGTACTTC.